The 15 T cell receptor beta chains listed next were all sequenced from one sample in a study of beta chain features in type 1 diabetes. No cognate antigen is known for these TCRs. The isolated RNA, all of it, was reverse transcribed, so expressed TCRB transcripts were what got sequenced. The protocol was immunoSEQ multiplex PCR, while the TCRdb copy is restricted to in-frame clones and leaves out a portion. The sample has hundreds of thousands of clones; more than 12% are singletons. Overall study findings and caveats: In every one of the four CD4+ subsets, TCRB CDR3s were moderately but significantly shorter in Type 1 diabetes patients.

The sample was naive CD4+ T cells from blood. The source of these receptors is a man aged 18-30 years with type 1 diabetes.

This clone was seen a handful of times. The genes are TRBV4-1 and TRBJ2-1; TRBD2 matches 7 bases. The CDR3 is made up of 16 amino acids. CDR1 and CDR2 from the germline V gene are MGHRA and YSYEKL. The junction had 11 bases not matched to a gene; V was cut back by 2 bases and J by 7 bases. CDR3 sequence (DNA): TGCGCCAGCAGCCAACCCTCGGGGAGGGGCGGGAATGAGCAGTTCTTC. Translating gives CASSQPSGRGGNEQFF.

The chain has TRBV6-1 and TRBJ1-6; D unresolved. The CDR3 contains 15 residues. Trimming stripped 1 base from V and 14 bases from J, with 18 bases between. Germline CDR1 MNHNS, CDR2 SASEGT. CDR3 DNA sequence: TGTGCCAGCAGTGAAGGAGGATCTGCCTGGGAGGCCCTCCACTTT. It yields the protein CASSEGGSAWEALHF.

This rearrangement joins TRBV4-3 to TRBJ2-3; 10 bases line up with TRBD2. The CDR3 loop spans 19 amino acids. The V gene's germline CDR1 is LGHNA and CDR2 YSLEER. The ends lost 1 base at V and 3 bases at J; junction bases unmatched: 13. The CDR3 DNA reads TGCGCCAGCAGCCAAGCAACCCAGCGGGGGGGAAAGGAGACAGATACGCAGTATTTT. This gives the protein CASSQATQRGGKETDTQYF.

The genes are TRBV27 and TRBJ1-4, with D possibly matching TRBD1 (6 bases). This CDR3 spans 13 amino acids. CDR1 MNHEY and CDR2 SMNVEV come from the germline V gene (reference sequence). V lost 4 bases, J lost 7 bases, and 10 bases lay in between. This CDR3 is CASSSSTGEKLFF. CDR3 in DNA: TGTGCCAGCAGTTCCTCGACAGGTGAAAAACTGTTTTTT. Full variable domain (outside the CDR3, taken from reference TRBV27 and TRBJ1-4): EAQVTQNPRYLITVTGKKLTVTCSQNMNHEYMSWYRQDPGLGLRQIYYSMNVEVTDKGDVPEGYKVSRKEKRNFPLILESPSPNQTSLYFCASSSSTGEKLFFGSGTQLSVL.

Points on this clone: Other DNA variants within this sample encode the same CDR3. This chain connects TRBV5-6 to TRBJ2-1; no clear D gene. V gave up 6 bases and J gave up 4 bases, with 5 bases separating them. Germline CDR1 reads SGHDT; CDR2 reads YYEEEE. CDR3 length: 11 residues. The DNA for the CDR3 is TGTGCCAGCACCACATACAATGAGCAGTTCTTC. Translated, it gives CASTTYNEQFF.

This clone appeared a few times. The genes are TRBV10-3 and TRBJ2-7, with D uncertain. V was trimmed by 0 bases and J by 3 bases, leaving 9 bases between them. This CDR3 contains 14 residues. Germline V gene data show CDR1 as ENHRY and CDR2 as SYGVKD. The CDR3 DNA reads as TGTGCCATCAGTGAGTCGAGGCAGGTCTACGAGCAGTACTTC. Amino acids: CAISESRQVYEQYF.

This clone has just a few counts. This chain uses TRBV29-1 with TRBJ1-4; D possibly corresponds to TRBD1 (6 bases). Germline V gives CDR1 SQVTM, CDR2 ANQGSEA. The CDR3 spans 15 residues. Trimming took 7 bases from V and 8 from J, leaving 23 bases between them. The DNA for the CDR3 is TGCAGCGCAGCATCCCTGACACAGGGTGGAGAAAAACTGTTTTTT. The encoded protein is CSAASLTQGGEKLFF. Full variable domain (remainder filled in from reference TRBV29-1 and TRBJ1-4): SAVISQKPSRDICQRGTSLTIQCQVDSQVTMMFWYRQQPGQSLTLIATANQGSEATYESGFVIDKFPISRPNLTFSTLTVSNMSPEDSSIYLCSAASLTQGGEKLFFGSGTQLSVL.

This clone appeared a few times. The chain has TRBV18 and TRBJ2-3; possibly TRBD1 or TRBD2 for D (5 bases each). The length of the CDR3 is 15 residues. V was shortened by 0 bases and J by 6 bases, with 13 bases between the two germline ends. Germline values: CDR1 KGHSH, CDR2 LQKENI. CDR3 loop: CASSPPGTHGDTQYF. The CDR3, as DNA: TGTGCCAGCTCACCACCCGGGACCCACGGCGATACGCAGTATTTT.

This clone was recorded a few times. The CDR3 sequence is CASSLVDSSYNEQFF. The CDR3 bases are TGTGCCAGCAGCTTAGTAGACAGTTCCTACAATGAGCAGTTCTTC. This sequence joins TRBV11-1 and TRBJ2-1; tentatively, D is TRBD1 (5 bases). V lost 1 base to trimming and J lost 1 base, with 8 bases between them. The CDR3 is 15 residues long. CDR1 is SGHAT and CDR2 is FQDESV in the germline V gene (reference sequence).

This chain's CDR3 is CASSRGQAVLHEQFF. DNA for the CDR3: TGTGCCAGCAGCCGAGGACAGGCCGTCCTTCATGAGCAGTTCTTC. The chain uses TRBV7-2 and TRBJ2-1; 7 bases agree with TRBD1. The CDR3 is 15 amino acids. V shed 5 bases, J shed 8 bases, and the junction held 12 bases outside the gene matches. Looked up from germline, CDR1 is SGHTA and CDR2 is FQGNSA.

The rearrangement joins TRBV2 to TRBJ2-7; the match to TRBD1 covers 8 bases. CDR3 size: 16 residues. Germline trimming cut 4 bases from V and 2 bases from J; bases unmatched to any gene: 10. Germline V gene data show CDR1 as SNHLY and CDR2 as FYNNEI. CDR3 residues: CASSGVSGGLTYEQYF. The CDR3 DNA follows: TGTGCCAGCAGTGGGGTGTCAGGGGGCCTGACCTACGAGCAGTACTTC.

A few counts support this clone. The rearrangement uses TRBV27 and TRBJ1-5; D ambiguous. From germline, CDR1 is MNHEY and CDR2 SMNVEV (reference sequence). The CDR3 consists of 14 residues. V was cut by 3 bases and J by 7 bases, with 13 bases left in between. The CDR3 DNA reads as TGTGCCAGCAGTTTCTCGGGTGGTTACCAGCCCCAGCATTTT. This gives the protein CASSFSGGYQPQHF.

This chain joins TRBV27 and TRBJ1-1, with TRBD1 as a possible D gene (5 bases). This CDR3 is 14 amino acids long. Germline CDR1 and CDR2: MNHEY and SMNVEV (reference sequence). The V end was cut by 5 bases, the J end by 4 bases, with 14 bases between. Here the CDR3 DNA reads TGTGCCAGCAGTAGGACAAACGCGGGCACTGAAGCTTTCTTT. It is translated as CASSRTNAGTEAFF.

This clone came up a few times. The chain couples TRBV7-2 to TRBJ2-3; D not resolved. CDR1 SGHTA and CDR2 FQGNSA come from the germline V gene. CDR3 length equals 14 residues. Trimming took 2 bases from V and 4 from J, leaving 10 bases between them. CDR3 sequence: CASSLNFWADTQYF. As DNA, the CDR3 is TGTGCCAGCAGCTTAAATTTTTGGGCAGATACGCAGTATTTT.

The chain uses TRBV29-1 and TRBJ2-5; D assignment may be TRBD1 or TRBD2 (5 bases each). V was pared by 3 bases and J by 7 bases, with 24 bases between. The CDR3 totals 16 residues. Per germline, CDR1 SQVTM and CDR2 ANQGSEA. The CDR3 loop reads CSVEGVGALGKWTQYF. The DNA for the CDR3 is TGCAGCGTTGAGGGGGTTGGAGCCCTCGGGAAATGGACCCAGTACTTC. The complete variable domain, with remaining parts taken from reference TRBV29-1 and TRBJ2-5, reads SAVISQKPSRDICQRGTSLTIQCQVDSQVTMMFWYRQQPGQSLTLIATANQGSEATYESGFVIDKFPISRPNLTFSTLTVSNMSPEDSSIYLCSVEGVGALGKWTQYFGPGTRLLVL.